What follows describes a single TCR beta chain. The data belong to a study of blood T cell repertoires in COVID-19. For the study at large: Acute and convalescent COVID-19 samples came from the United States, Italy and Spain. PBMCs, B-cell-depleted T cells, or T cells provided the cDNA or gDNA that made up the material.

The method was immunoSEQ multiplex PCR; TCRdb's version includes in-frame clones alone and lacks a portion of them. This table has about 47,000 clones, less than 90% appearing once. The CDR3 consists of 14 residues. Germline CDR1 MNHEY, CDR2 SVGAGI. Trimming took 8 bases from V and 7 from J; bases not matched to a gene: 12. The sequenced sample was peripheral blood. The source is a man in his 60s with active COVID-19. The J gene is TRBJ1-1, the V gene TRBV6-5; the match to TRBD1 covers 8 bases. Here the CDR3 DNA reads TGTGCCAGCGCCCGAAACAGGGGGGACATTGAAGCTTTCTTT. Translation gives CASARNRGDIEAFF.